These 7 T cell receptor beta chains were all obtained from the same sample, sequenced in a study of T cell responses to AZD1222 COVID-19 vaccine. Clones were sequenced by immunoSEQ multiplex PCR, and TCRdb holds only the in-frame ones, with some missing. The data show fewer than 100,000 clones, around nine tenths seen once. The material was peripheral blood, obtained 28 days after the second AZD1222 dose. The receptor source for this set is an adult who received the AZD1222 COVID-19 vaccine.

The CDR3 loop is CASSPSDRSSNQPQHF. For the CDR3, the DNA is TGTGCCAGCAGCCCCAGTGACAGGTCAAGCAATCAGCCCCAGCATTTT. The rearrangement joins TRBV7-8 to TRBJ1-5; maybe TRBD1 (6 bases). V lost 5 bases and J 1 base, leaving 15 bases between the germline ends. The germline V gene has CDR1 SGHVS and CDR2 FQNEAQ. The CDR3 runs 16 residues.

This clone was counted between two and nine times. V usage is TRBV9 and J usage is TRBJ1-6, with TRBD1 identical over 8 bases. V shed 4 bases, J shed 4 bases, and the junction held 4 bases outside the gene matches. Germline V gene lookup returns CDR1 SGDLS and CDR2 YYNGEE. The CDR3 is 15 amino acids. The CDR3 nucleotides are TGTGCCAGCAGCCCAAGACAGGGGTATAATTCACCCCTCCACTTT. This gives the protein CASSPRQGYNSPLHF.

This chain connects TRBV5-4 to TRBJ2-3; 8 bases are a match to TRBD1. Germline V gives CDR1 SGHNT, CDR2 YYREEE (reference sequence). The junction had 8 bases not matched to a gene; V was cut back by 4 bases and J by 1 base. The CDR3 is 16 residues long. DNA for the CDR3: TGTGCCAGCAGCAGGGCCAAGGGACAGGGCACAGATACGCAGTATTTT. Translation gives CASSRAKGQGTDTQYF.

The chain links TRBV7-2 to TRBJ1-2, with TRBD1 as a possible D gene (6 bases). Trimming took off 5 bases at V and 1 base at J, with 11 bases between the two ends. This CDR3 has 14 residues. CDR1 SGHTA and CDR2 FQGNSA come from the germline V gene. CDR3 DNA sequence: TGTGCCAGCAGCCCCACAGGGCTTAACTATGGCTACACCTTC. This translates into CASSPTGLNYGYTF.

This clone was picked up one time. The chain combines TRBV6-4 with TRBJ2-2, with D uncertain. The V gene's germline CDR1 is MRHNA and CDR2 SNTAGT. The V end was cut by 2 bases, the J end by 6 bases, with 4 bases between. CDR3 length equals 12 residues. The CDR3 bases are TGTGCCAGCAGTGACCCCCCCGGGGAGCTGTTTTTT. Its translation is CASSDPPGELFF.

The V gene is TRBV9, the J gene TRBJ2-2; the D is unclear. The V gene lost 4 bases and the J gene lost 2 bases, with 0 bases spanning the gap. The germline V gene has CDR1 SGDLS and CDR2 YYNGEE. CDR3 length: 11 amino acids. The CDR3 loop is CASSNTGELFF. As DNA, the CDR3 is TGTGCCAGCAGCAACACCGGGGAGCTGTTTTTT.

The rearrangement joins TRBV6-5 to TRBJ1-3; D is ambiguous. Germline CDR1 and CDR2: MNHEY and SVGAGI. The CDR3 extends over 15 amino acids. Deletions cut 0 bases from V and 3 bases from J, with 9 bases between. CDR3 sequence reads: CASSYSSGGGNTIYF. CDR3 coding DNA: TGTGCCAGCAGTTACTCGTCCGGAGGTGGAAACACCATATATTTT.